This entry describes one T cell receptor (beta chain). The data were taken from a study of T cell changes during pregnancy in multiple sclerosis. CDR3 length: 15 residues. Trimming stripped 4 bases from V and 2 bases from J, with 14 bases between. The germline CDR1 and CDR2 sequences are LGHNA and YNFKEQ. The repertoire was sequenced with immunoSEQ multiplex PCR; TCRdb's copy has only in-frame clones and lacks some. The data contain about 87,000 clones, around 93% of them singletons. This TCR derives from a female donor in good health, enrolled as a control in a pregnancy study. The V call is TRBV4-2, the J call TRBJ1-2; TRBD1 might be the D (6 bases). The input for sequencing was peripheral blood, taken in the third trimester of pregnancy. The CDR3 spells CASSPGQSSNYGYTF. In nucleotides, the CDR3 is TGTGCCAGCAGCCCCGGACAGTCCTCCAACTATGGCTACACCTTC.